These 25 T cell receptor beta chains share one sample of origin, sequenced in a study of cytomegalovirus exposure and HLA in healthy donors. PCR amplification relied on 60 Vbeta primers (plus 13 Jbeta primers). The protocol was immunoSEQ multiplex PCR, while the TCRdb copy is restricted to in-frame clones and leaves out a portion. This sample has about 130,000 clones, with approximately 79% found just once. The sequenced material came from PBMCs. All receptors derive from a man between 18 and 35 years old in good health and CMV-seropositive.

By frequency in the sample, this clone is large. The V call is TRBV6-6, the J call TRBJ1-4; 7 bases are a match to TRBD1. V gave up 2 bases and J gave up 14 bases; unmatched junction bases: 2. Germline V gene sequence: CDR1 MNHNY, CDR2 SVGAGI (reference sequence). CDR3 size: 11 residues. This chain's CDR3 is CASSYAGGLFF. Written as DNA, the CDR3 is TGTGCCAGCAGTTACGCAGGGGGGCTGTTTTTT.

CDR3 sequence reads: CASSQGLQATNYGYTF. For the CDR3, the DNA is TGCGCCAGCAGCCAAGGTCTGCAGGCCACTAACTATGGCTACACCTTC. The chain employs TRBV4-3 and TRBJ1-2; D remains ambiguous. V lost 1 base and J lost 0, with 12 bases in between. CDR1 LGHNA and CDR2 YSLEER come from the germline V gene. The CDR3 sequence is 16 residues long.

The V and J genes are TRBV4-3 and TRBJ2-7, with 8 bases identical to TRBD2. The CDR3 sequence is 16 residues long. The germline gives CDR1 LGHNA, CDR2 YSLEER. The V and J ends lost 3 bases and 0 bases, in that order; junction bases with no gene match: 7. CDR3 protein: CASSQGLAGSSYEQYF. The CDR3, as DNA: TGCGCCAGCAGCCAGGGCCTAGCGGGCAGCTCCTACGAGCAGTACTTC.

This sequence joins TRBV28 and TRBJ1-5, with 7 nucleotides matching TRBD1. V lost 5 bases, J lost 6 bases, and 13 bases stayed unmatched. Germline CDR1 is MDHEN and CDR2 is SYDVKM. This CDR3 contains 16 residues. As DNA, the CDR3 is TGTGCCAGCAGTCCCTCTAGAGGGGGCTTTGGTCAGCCCCAGCATTTT. Protein sequence: CASSPSRGGFGQPQHF.

The chain is built from TRBV5-4 and TRBJ2-7; 8 bases align to TRBD1. Losses at the gene ends were 3 bases for V and 0 bases for J; bases not matched to a gene: 2. The CDR3 contains 14 residues. In germline, CDR1 is SGHNT, CDR2 YYREEE (reference sequence). CDR3 DNA: TGTGCCAGCAGCTGGACAGGGAACTCCTACGAGCAGTACTTC. Protein: CASSWTGNSYEQYF.

CDR3 bases: TGTGCCAGCAGTTGGACAGGGGGCACTGAAGCTTTCTTT. It specifies CASSWTGGTEAFF. V gene TRBV28 combines with J gene TRBJ1-1; TRBD1 matches at 10 bases. The CDR3 contains 13 residues. Germline V gene lookup returns CDR1 MDHEN and CDR2 SYDVKM. The J segment lost 4 bases and the V segment lost 4 bases, leaving 0 bases of the junction unmatched. The full variable domain, its missing parts supplied by reference TRBV28 and TRBJ1-1, is DVKVTQSSRYLVKRTGEKVFLECVQDMDHENMFWYRQDPGLGLRLIYFSYDVKMKEKGDIPEGYSVSREKKERFSLILESASTNQTSMYLCASSWTGGTEAFFGQGTRLTVV.

The CDR3 DNA follows: TGTGCCAGCAGCCAAGCCGGGGGGGCGGCTGAGCAGTTCTTC. It is translated as CASSQAGGAAEQFF. The rearrangement joins TRBV4-2 to TRBJ2-1, with 8 bases fitting TRBD2. The CDR3 sequence is 14 residues long. J gave up 9 bases and V 1 base, and 5 bases lay outside the gene matches. CDR1 and CDR2 from the germline V gene are LGHNA and YNFKEQ.

This sequence joins TRBV10-2 and TRBJ2-7; 9 bases match TRBD1. CDR1 is WSHSY, CDR2 SAAADI, per germline. CDR3 length equals 15 residues. V lost 7 bases, J lost 0 bases, and 7 bases stayed unmatched. The CDR3 here is CASKPPDRGSYEQYF. The CDR3 DNA reads as TGCGCCAGCAAACCCCCGGACAGGGGCTCCTACGAGCAGTACTTC.

The rearrangement links TRBV5-1 to TRBJ2-1; TRBD1 matches 7 bases. Trimming removed 4 bases from V and 8 bases from J; junction bases left unmatched: 12. The CDR3 is 15 amino acids. Germline lookup yields CDR1 SGHRS and CDR2 YFSETQ. The CDR3 is CASSTTGWKIDEQFF. The DNA for the CDR3 is TGCGCCAGCAGCACGACAGGGTGGAAGATAGATGAGCAGTTCTTC.

The V gene is TRBV19, the J gene TRBJ2-1; D possibly corresponds to TRBD1 (6 bases). Trimming stripped 0 bases from V and 9 bases from J, with 18 bases between. The CDR3 is 16 amino acids. Germline-derived CDR1 and CDR2 are LNHDA and SQIVND (reference sequence). CDR3 sequence: CASSIDLRGWASEQFF. The CDR3 DNA reads as TGTGCCAGTAGTATAGATCTAAGGGGGTGGGCTAGTGAGCAGTTCTTC.

V gene TRBV5-4 combines with J gene TRBJ2-7; 7 bases are shared with TRBD1. Germline values: CDR1 SGHNT, CDR2 YYREEE (reference sequence). V shed 0 bases and J 3 bases; nucleotides not matched to a gene: 6. This CDR3 spans 15 amino acids. The CDR3 DNA is TGTGCCAGCAGCTTGGTACAGGGACAGAGCTACGAGCAGTACTTC. It codes for CASSLVQGQSYEQYF. Variable domain in full (rest from reference TRBV5-4 and TRBJ2-7): ETGVTQSPTHLIKTRGQQVTLRCSSQSGHNTVSWYQQALGQGPQFIFQYYREEENGRGNFPPRFSGLQFPNYSSELNVNALELDDSALYLCASSLVQGQSYEQYFGPGTRLTVT.

The gene calls are TRBV5-5 and TRBJ1-1, with D possibly matching TRBD1 (5 bases). In germline, CDR1 is SGHKS, CDR2 YYEKEE (reference sequence). This CDR3 has 13 residues. V gave up 4 bases and J gave up 6 bases, with 13 bases separating them. CDR3 region: CASSPGGYAEAFF. CDR3 nucleotide sequence: TGTGCCAGCAGCCCCGGGGGGTACGCTGAAGCTTTCTTT.

The chain couples TRBV6-5 to TRBJ2-3; 11 positions agree with TRBD2. J gave up 8 bases and V 5 bases, and 9 bases lay outside the gene matches. Germline V CDR1 and CDR2: MNHEY, SVGAGI. CDR3 length: 15 residues. CDR3 nucleotides: TGTGCCAGCAGTACTAGACTAGCGGGGACACCTACGCAGTATTTT. Translating gives CASSTRLAGTPTQYF.

V and J are TRBV5-1 and TRBJ2-2, with 7 bases aligning to TRBD1. Germline CDR1 and CDR2: SGHRS and YFSETQ. The CDR3 spans 15 residues. J was trimmed by 4 bases and V by 2 bases; bases with no gene match: 5. The CDR3 nucleotides read TGCGCCAGCAGCTTTTCCAGGGGGACCACCGGGGAGCTGTTTTTT. This sequence encodes CASSFSRGTTGELFF.

The rearrangement links TRBV6-1 to TRBJ1-5; D possibly corresponds to TRBD1 (5 bases). The germline V gene has CDR1 MNHNS and CDR2 SASEGT. Trimming shortened V by 3 bases and J by 7 bases, and 16 bases separated the two germline ends. This CDR3 has 15 amino acids. The CDR3 loop reads CASSEGDSTGQPQHF. CDR3 nucleotides: TGTGCCAGCAGTGAGGGGGACTCAACGGGCCAGCCCCAGCATTTT.

This clone turned up a few times. The CDR3, as DNA: TGCGCCAGCAGCCAAGAAAGACTTGGCTATGGCTACACCTTC. Translation: CASSQERLGYGYTF. The chain joins TRBV4-1 to TRBJ1-2; no clear D. The CDR3 is 14 amino acids. Per germline, CDR1 MGHRA and CDR2 YSYEKL. The ends were cut back, 0 bases at V and 4 bases at J, with 9 bases in the middle.

This clone occurred a few times. The rearrangement uses TRBV10-3 and TRBJ1-5, with 7 bases fitting TRBD1. Trimming at V came to 0 bases and at J to 7 bases, leaving 6 bases not matched to a gene. Germline loops: CDR1 ENHRY, CDR2 SYGVKD. The CDR3 totals 15 residues. CDR3 region: CAISESDRYFQPQHF. In DNA form, the CDR3 reads TGTGCCATCAGTGAGTCGGACAGGTATTTCCAGCCCCAGCATTTT.

V gene TRBV11-1 combines with J gene TRBJ2-1, with D unclear. The CDR3 consists of 13 residues. Trimming cost V 4 bases and J 8 bases, with 12 bases left between them. The germline CDR1 and CDR2 sequences are SGHAT and FQDESV (reference sequence). This chain's CDR3 is CASSYGVGDEQFF. The CDR3 DNA sequence: TGTGCCAGCAGCTACGGAGTGGGTGATGAGCAGTTCTTC.

The V and J genes are TRBV5-4 and TRBJ1-2; D remains unclear. Germline V gives CDR1 SGHNT, CDR2 YYREEE (reference sequence). CDR3 length equals 15 residues. Trimming took off 1 base at V and 7 bases at J, with 17 bases between the two ends. The CDR3, as DNA: TGTGCCAGCAGCTTGATTGGCGGCGAGGTTGGTGGCTACACCTTC. Protein: CASSLIGGEVGGYTF.

V is TRBV29-1 and J is TRBJ2-7; TRBD1 might be the D (5 bases). CDR1 is SQVTM, CDR2 ANQGSEA, per germline. This CDR3 region has 13 residues. With 5 bases removed from V and 0 bases from J, the gap between germline ends came to 11 bases. The CDR3 nucleotides read TGCAGCGTTTATACAGGAAGCTCCTACGAGCAGTACTTC. This sequence encodes CSVYTGSSYEQYF.

CDR3 DNA sequence: TGTGCCAGCAGCGGGGGGGGCAGGGTGACTAGCGGTAGAGAGACCCAGTACTTC. Its protein product is CASSGGGRVTSGRETQYF. The V call is TRBV9, the J call TRBJ2-5; 9 positions agree with TRBD2. Trimming removed 3 bases from V and 4 bases from J; junction bases left unmatched: 16. The CDR3 has 18 residues. Germline CDR1 is SGDLS and CDR2 is YYNGEE.

The chain employs TRBV7-2 and TRBJ2-1; TRBD2 agrees at 12 bases. The germline V gene has CDR1 SGHTA and CDR2 FQGNSA. V gave up 5 bases and J gave up 8 bases; unmatched junction bases: 7. CDR3 length equals 15 residues. CDR3 sequence: CASSTSSGRAHEQFF. Here the CDR3 DNA reads TGTGCCAGCAGCACGTCTAGCGGGAGGGCCCATGAGCAGTTCTTC.

The chain combines TRBV9 with TRBJ2-1; 7 bases agree with TRBD2. V shed 2 bases, J shed 8 bases, and the junction held 16 bases outside the gene matches. The CDR3 totals 17 residues. Germline CDR1 SGDLS, CDR2 YYNGEE. The CDR3 here is CASSVWASGGGLDEQFF. CDR3 DNA sequence: TGTGCCAGCAGCGTTTGGGCTAGCGGAGGAGGGTTGGATGAGCAGTTCTTC.

The CDR3 region has the DNA TGTGCCAGCAGTTACGGGACAGGGGACACCGGGGAGCTGTTTTTT. Encoded protein: CASSYGTGDTGELFF. This sequence joins TRBV6-5 and TRBJ2-2, with 10 positions matching TRBD1. Unmatched junction bases numbered 0, after V lost 2 bases and J lost 3 bases. Looked up from germline, CDR1 is MNHEY and CDR2 is SVGAGI. The CDR3 covers 15 residues.

V gene TRBV27 combines with J gene TRBJ1-5, with TRBD1 as a possible D gene (6 bases). This CDR3 contains 15 residues. V was shortened by 2 bases and J by 1 base, with 9 bases between the two germline ends. Germline assignment: CDR1 MNHEY and CDR2 SMNVEV (reference sequence). The CDR3 region has the DNA TGTGCCAGCAGTTTAGCAGGGGAAAGCAATCAGCCCCAGCATTTT. Protein product: CASSLAGESNQPQHF.